This T cell receptor beta chain was sequenced for a study of T cells in Graves' hyperthyroidism and ophthalmopathy. Comment on this clonotype: Antigen specificity is unknown.

This CDR3 is built from 15 residues. The germline V gene has CDR1 MNHEY and CDR2 SVGEGT. The V end was cut by 2 bases, the J end by 1 base, with 11 bases between. There were TCR beta CDR3 regions amplified from RNA transcripts. Researchers ran a first-round RT-PCR on the TCR CDR3 using the HTBI primer set. TCRdb analysed the multiplex PCR reads with MiXCR anew, one entry per CDR3 protein. The repertoire has about 560,000 distinct CDR3 sequences, 46% of them found once; the top ten carry approximately 8.2%. General study results and limits: A model using 13 V-J features told ophthalmopathy apart from stable hyperthyroidism.

The chain carries TRBV6-2 or TRBV6-3 and TRBJ1-2; D is ambiguous. The sample consisted of peripheral blood or thyroid tissue (not recorded which). This TCR was recovered from a woman between 18 and 30 years old with Graves' hyperthyroidism. The CDR3 DNA follows: TGTGCCAGCAGTTACGTGGGCGTTGGTAACTATGGCTACACCTTC. Translating it yields CASSYVGVGNYGYTF.